These 21 T cell receptor beta chains originate from one sample sequenced in a study of blood T cell repertoires in COVID-19. Clones were read by immunoSEQ multiplex PCR, and TCRdb kept only the in-frame ones, dropping some. The table has over 150,000 clones, around 87% seen once. The sequencing input was peripheral blood. The receptors were sampled from a man aged 55 to 70 with COVID-19, enrolled during active disease.

This clone occurred many times. J is TRBJ1-5 and V is TRBV28; possible D gene TRBD1, 5 bases. Germline V gene lookup returns CDR1 MDHEN and CDR2 SYDVKM. V gave up 6 bases and J gave up 3 bases, with 15 bases separating them. The length of the CDR3 is 15 residues. For the CDR3, the DNA is TGTGCCAGCAGGTCAGCGGGGCAAAACAATCAGCCCCAGCATTTT. As protein: CASRSAGQNNQPQHF.

CDR3 residues: CASSLYRAGNQPQHF. The DNA for the CDR3 is TGTGCCAGCAGTTTATACAGGGCTGGCAATCAGCCCCAGCATTTT. The V call is TRBV28, the J call TRBJ1-5, with D perhaps matching TRBD1 (6 bases). The CDR3 loop spans 15 amino acids. Trimming shortened V by 1 base and J by 2 bases, and 9 bases separated the two germline ends. The germline CDR1 and CDR2 sequences are MDHEN and SYDVKM.

This chain links TRBV7-9 with TRBJ2-5; 8 bases align to TRBD1. The CDR3 consists of 13 residues. CDR1 and CDR2 from the germline V gene are SEHNR and FQNEAQ (reference sequence). J was trimmed by 6 bases and V by 5 bases; bases with no gene match: 5. The CDR3: CASSPGTGKTQYF. DNA of the CDR3: TGTGCCAGCAGCCCCGGGACAGGCAAGACCCAGTACTTC.

V and J are TRBV7-9 and TRBJ2-7, with D tentatively TRBD1 (6 bases). This CDR3 region has 13 residues. Germline assignment: CDR1 SEHNR and CDR2 FQNEAQ (reference sequence). V was cut by 4 bases and J by 5 bases, with 12 bases left in between. The CDR3 DNA sequence: TGTGCCAGCAGCTCCAGGGGAACCGACGAGCAGTACTTC. Protein product: CASSSRGTDEQYF.

This clone was recorded once. The V and J genes are TRBV11-2 and TRBJ2-7, with a weak D call TRBD2 (5 bases). With 5 bases removed from V and 2 bases from J, the gap between germline ends came to 10 bases. Germline lookup yields CDR1 SGHAT and CDR2 FQNNGV. CDR3 size: 13 residues. The CDR3 here is CASSRAGAYEQYF. CDR3 sequence (DNA): TGTGCCAGCAGCCGAGCCGGGGCCTACGAGCAGTACTTC.

The gene calls are TRBV28 and TRBJ1-4; possible D gene TRBD1, 5 bases. Looked up from germline, CDR1 is MDHEN and CDR2 is SYDVKM. Deletions cut 7 bases from V and 0 bases from J, with 9 bases between. The CDR3 is made up of 14 amino acids. CDR3 sequence (DNA): TGTGCCAGCAATACAGGTACAACTAATGAAAAACTGTTTTTT. It translates to CASNTGTTNEKLFF.

The V gene is TRBV18, the J gene TRBJ1-5; D is possibly TRBD1 (5 bases). CDR1 KGHSH and CDR2 LQKENI come from the germline V gene. The CDR3 is 17 amino acids. The germline V and J ends were trimmed by 0 bases and 2 bases, with 14 bases remaining between them. The DNA for the CDR3 is TGTGCCAGCTCACCACCTAATCAGGGTAGGGGCAATCAGCCCCAGCATTTT. It specifies CASSPPNQGRGNQPQHF.

The V and J genes are TRBV7-6 and TRBJ2-7; 8 bases align to TRBD1. The CDR3 totals 13 residues. J gave up 6 bases and V 4 bases, and 5 bases lay outside the gene matches. Germline loops: CDR1 SGHVS, CDR2 FNYEAQ. The DNA of the CDR3 is TGTGCCAGCAGCTGGACAGGGCTGGGCGAGCAGTACTTC. Its translation: CASSWTGLGEQYF.

This clone was seen just once. This sequence joins TRBV27 and TRBJ1-5, with unresolved D. This CDR3 is built from 15 residues. Trimming left V 0 bases short and J 0 bases short, with 6 bases between. Germline-derived CDR1 and CDR2 are MNHEY and SMNVEV (reference sequence). In nucleotides, the CDR3 is TGTGCCAGCAGTTTATCCGGTAGTAGCAATCAGCCCCAGCATTTT. Translation gives CASSLSGSSNQPQHF.

The rearrangement joins TRBV18 to TRBJ2-2, with unresolved D. V dropped 5 bases and J dropped 1 base, with 5 bases sitting between them. CDR1 and CDR2 from the germline V gene are KGHSH and LQKENI. CDR3 length: 13 residues. CDR3 in amino acids: CASSLQNTGELFF. The CDR3 bases are TGTGCCAGCTCATTACAGAACACCGGGGAGCTGTTTTTT.

CDR3 coding DNA: TGCAGCGTTGGAGTTATGACAGGGCCAGGTGGCTACACCTTC. This gives the protein CSVGVMTGPGGYTF. The V and J genes are TRBV29-1 and TRBJ1-2; TRBD1 matches 7 bases. CDR1 and CDR2 from the germline V gene are SQVTM and ANQGSEA. V trimming: 4 bases; J trimming: 7 bases; junction bases outside the gene matches: 12. This CDR3 comprises 14 residues.

The chain couples TRBV11-1 to TRBJ1-2, with TRBD1 matching over 7 bases. V dropped 0 bases and J dropped 5; count of bases not matched to a gene: 6. CDR1 is SGHAT and CDR2 is FQDESV in the germline V gene (reference sequence). The CDR3 loop spans 15 amino acids. This chain's CDR3 is CASSLAMGQSYGYTF. The CDR3 coding sequence is TGTGCCAGCAGCTTAGCGATGGGACAGTCTTATGGCTACACCTTC.

A remark on this clone: A much larger clone sits a single nucleotide away, making a read error possible. The rearrangement uses TRBV24-1 and TRBJ2-7; 9 positions match TRBD1. The germline CDR1 and CDR2 sequences are KGHDR and SFDVKD. CDR3 size: 15 residues. V trimming: 5 bases; J trimming: 3 bases; junction bases outside the gene matches: 7. The DNA for the CDR3 is TGTGCCACCAGTGGCCCGGGACAGGGAGGCTACGAGCAGTACTTC. It translates to CATSGPGQGGYEQYF.

The chain has TRBV18 and TRBJ2-4, with 10 positions matching TRBD2. Germline-derived CDR1 and CDR2 are KGHSH and LQKENI. The CDR3 extends over 18 amino acids. Trimming removed 3 bases from V and 1 base from J; junction bases left unmatched: 9. CDR3 nucleotides: TGTGCCAGCTCACCGTTAGCGGGAGGAGTGCGGGCCAAAAACATTCAGTACTTC. Its protein product is CASSPLAGGVRAKNIQYF.

V and J are TRBV13 and TRBJ2-7; 13 bases align to TRBD2. This CDR3 has 17 amino acids. The germline V gene encodes CDR1 PRHDT and CDR2 FYEKMQ (reference sequence). V trimming: 4 bases; J trimming: 4 bases; junction bases outside the gene matches: 10. CDR3 loop: CASSWGTSGASRYEQYF. CDR3 sequence (DNA): TGTGCCAGCAGCTGGGGGACTAGCGGGGCGTCCAGATACGAGCAGTACTTC.

The V and J genes are TRBV24-1 and TRBJ2-1; 8 bases match TRBD2. CDR1 and CDR2 (germline): KGHDR, SFDVKD. V was pared by 3 bases and J by 1 base, with 7 bases of the junction left unmatched. The CDR3 runs 17 residues. This chain's CDR3 is CATSDGLAPGSYNEQFF. The DNA of the CDR3 is TGTGCCACCAGTGATGGACTAGCACCCGGATCCTACAATGAGCAGTTCTTC.

This clone was recorded once. The V call is TRBV2, the J call TRBJ1-6; no firm D call. Germline CDR1 SNHLY, CDR2 FYNNEI. V shed 6 bases and J shed 8 bases, with 11 bases lying between them. The CDR3 is 13 residues long. The CDR3 region is CASSRHPDSPLHF. CDR3 sequence (DNA): TGTGCCAGCAGCCGCCACCCGGATTCACCCCTCCACTTT.

This rearrangement joins TRBV19 to TRBJ1-5, with 8 bases fitting TRBD1. V lost 6 bases and J lost 6; bases outside the gene matches: 4. The CDR3 covers 13 residues. Germline V CDR1 and CDR2: LNHDA, SQIVND (reference sequence). CDR3 protein: CASRGQVGQPQHF. The CDR3 DNA is TGTGCCAGTAGGGGACAGGTTGGTCAGCCCCAGCATTTT.

The chain is built from TRBV4-1 and TRBJ1-2; 8 positions match TRBD1. This CDR3 is 16 amino acids long. The junction had 11 bases not matched to a gene; V was cut back by 0 bases and J by 8 bases. Per the germline V gene, CDR1 is MGHRA and CDR2 is YSYEKL. CDR3 bases: TGCGCCAGCAGCCAAGACCGGACAGGGACCCGAGGGGGCTACACCTTC. It is translated as CASSQDRTGTRGGYTF.

The rearrangement links TRBV4-2 to TRBJ2-1; 9 positions agree with TRBD1. The ends lost 1 base at V and 7 bases at J; junction bases unmatched: 14. The CDR3 is 18 residues long. Looked up from germline, CDR1 is LGHNA and CDR2 is YNFKEQ. In DNA form, the CDR3 reads TGTGCCAGCAGCCAAGGCAAATTAGGACAGGGGAGGGGGAATGAGCAGTTCTTC. It specifies CASSQGKLGQGRGNEQFF.

V and J are TRBV6-5 and TRBJ2-1, with 14 bases that match TRBD2. Trimming took 5 bases from V and 8 from J; bases not matched to a gene: 5. The CDR3 is 15 residues long. CDR1 is MNHEY, CDR2 SVGAGI, per germline. The CDR3 DNA is TGTGCCAGCAGTCCCGGGACTAGCGGGAGCTATGAGCAGTTCTTC. Its protein product is CASSPGTSGSYEQFF.